This T cell receptor beta chain was observed in a study of cytomegalovirus exposure and HLA in healthy donors. Germline V gives CDR1 WNHNN, CDR2 SYGVQD (reference sequence). The CDR3 has 14 amino acids. The germline V and J ends were trimmed by 5 bases and 7 bases, with 15 bases remaining between them. PCR primers comprised 60 Vbeta and 13 Jbeta primers. Profiling relied on immunoSEQ multiplex PCR, and the TCRdb table lists in-frame clones only, not all of them. The sample yields 95,000 to 150,000 clones, roughly 81% seen once. This receptor was obtained from a woman in her thirties in good health and CMV-seronegative. Sequencing used PBMCs. The rearrangement joins TRBV10-1 to TRBJ2-1; possibly TRBD1 for D (6 bases). The DNA of the CDR3 is TGCGCCAGCAGTCGCAACAGGGCGGGTAATGAGCAGTTCTTC. Its protein is CASSRNRAGNEQFF.